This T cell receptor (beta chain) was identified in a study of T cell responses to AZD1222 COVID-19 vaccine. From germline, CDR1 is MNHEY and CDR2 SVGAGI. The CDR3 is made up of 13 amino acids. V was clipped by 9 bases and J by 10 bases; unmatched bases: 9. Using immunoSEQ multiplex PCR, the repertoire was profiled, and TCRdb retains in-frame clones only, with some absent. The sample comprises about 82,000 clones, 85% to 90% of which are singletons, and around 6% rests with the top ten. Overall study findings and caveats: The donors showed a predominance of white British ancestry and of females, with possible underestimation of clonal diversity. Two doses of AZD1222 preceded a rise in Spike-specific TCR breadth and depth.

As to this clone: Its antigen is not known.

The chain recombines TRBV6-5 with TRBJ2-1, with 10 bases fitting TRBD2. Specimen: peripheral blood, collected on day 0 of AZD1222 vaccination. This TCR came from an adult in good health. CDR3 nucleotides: TGTGCCAGTAGTAGGACTAGCGGAGCCGAGCAGTTCTTC. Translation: CASSRTSGAEQFF.